This TCR beta chain was identified during a study of blood T cell repertoires in COVID-19. Study as a whole: Samples representing acute and convalescent COVID-19 were sourced from the United States, Italy and Spain. T cells, B-cell-depleted T cells, or PBMCs provided the cDNA or gDNA that served as material.

V shed 2 bases and J 12 bases; nucleotides not matched to a gene: 5. This CDR3 region has 11 residues. Germline V gene lookup returns CDR1 GTSNPN and CDR2 SVGIG (reference sequence). This table comes from immunoSEQ multiplex PCR, and its TCRdb copy is limited to in-frame clones, with some not included. The repertoire holds 200,000 to 300,000 clones, with roughly 79% as singletons. The source material was peripheral blood. This chain uses TRBV30 with TRBJ1-2, with TRBD1 matching over 8 bases. The TCR sequence derives from a woman of 80 years or more with COVID-19, enrolled during active disease. CDR3 bases: TGTGCCTGGAGTACGGACAGGGTGCACACCTTC. Its protein is CAWSTDRVHTF.